What follows describes a single TCR beta chain. What antigen it recognizes has not been identified. Per-base qualities were not stored, and no clone one base away is much larger. CD8 naive samples were CD45RO-negative cells positively selected for CCR7, giving a CD45RA+CCR7+ population that excluded TemRA cells. The donors were healthy, HIV-negative adults who had no recently reported acute infections or vaccinations. Every donor was a Caucasian adult residing in Nashville, Tennessee, USA. After blood collection by leukapheresis, PBMCs were isolated using Ficoll-Histopaque density gradient centrifugation and then cryopreserved in the vapor phase of liquid nitrogen. Analytical flow cytometry was used to check the purity and quantity of each magnetically sorted T cell population. Genomic DNA was isolated from every sorted fraction and measured by UV absorbance on a Nanodrop 2000c. The data were obtained in a study of shared clonotypes between healthy human individuals (TCRdb year 2020). With regard to the full study: A couple of women and a few men aged 18 to 49 years were included in the cohort. For each donor, CD4 naive and CD4 memory were each given three plates, CD8 naive was given two plates, and CD8 memory was given one plate. To estimate repertoire size and how much clonotype sharing occurs between individuals, the study deeply sequenced the blood TCR repertoires of five healthy adults. To increase sequencing depth and limit assay-specific biases, different laboratories used diverse techniques to prepare libraries and sequence TCR repertoires. Leukapheresis yielded between about 0.94 and 10 billion PBMCs per donor. What the authors observed across the whole study: Rarefaction of sorted-subset datasets indicated incomplete sequencing despite the large sequencing depth. Estimated clonotype richness was generally larger for naive than for memory subsets. The genetic and exposure-history diversity represented was limited by the small number of donors. Higher generation probabilities were observed for clonotypes shared by all four sorted-subset donors than for non-shared clonotypes. Sampling was limited to blood, and TCR repertoires in tissue likely differ from TCR repertoires in blood. Across a handful of donors, approximately 5% of naive CD4, approximately 3.6% of naive CD8, roughly 2.3% of memory CD4, and about 0.44% of memory CD8 clonotypes were shared. Pairwise subsampling indicated that sequencing depth was expected to affect the degree of clonotype sharing among donors.

Sequences SGDLS (CDR1) and YYNGEE (CDR2) are obtained from the germline V gene. Spanning cysteine to phenylalanine, the CDR3 consists of 15 amino acids. Only the CDR3 DNA stays, 45 bases, in frame from base 1. The junction shows trimming of 2 bases on V and 1 base on J, plus 12 bases between the germline ends. TCR CDR3 regions were amplified from genomic DNA by multiplex PCR using the deep immunoSEQ assay. For each cell subset, the extracted genomic DNA was distributed evenly across all wells of several immunoSEQ 96-well plates, and each plate served as one replicate. For sorted subsets, approximately 200 ng of genomic DNA, equivalent to around 31,000 T cell genomes, went into each replicate PCR. Purified libraries were measured with a Qubit 3.0 fluorometer, size-checked on a Bioanalyzer 2100, and measured again with the KAPA Library Quantification kit. A separate single-read 150-cycle Illumina NextSeq 550 flow cell was used to sequence each immunoSEQ 96-well plate. On the authors' methods: Because only junctional sequences without quality scores were contained in the immunoSEQ output, filtering matching that applied to full-length reads could not be performed. Sequences were annotated with PyIR, a Python wrapper for IgBLAST v1.9, and V/J genes and CDR3 were assigned using IMGT germline references. Any read was removed if the V/J assignment was weak (E-value above 1e-6), the CDR3 was missing, or the read contained stop codons, out-of-frame junctions, or ambiguous translated residues. A V3J clonotype was defined by an identical inferred V gene, J gene, and CDR3 amino acid sequence. The percentage overlap between two repertoires was calculated by dividing the number of shared unique clonotypes by the size of the smaller repertoire. Richness of each repertoire was evaluated using RTK rarefaction, the Chao1 estimator, and Recon v2.1 estimates of unobserved clonotypes. Generation probabilities were computed with OLGA for all TCRbeta clonotypes obtained by the gDNA method from a few donors. What TCRdb holds here is the immuneACCESS table cut down to in-frame rearrangements. Part of the clones is not present; checked against another copy, under half of the missing clones reflect an unresolved V gene, and the others are unexplained. That table is the source of V, J and clone size, and D and trimming were worked out from the DNA. The sample profile shows roughly 2 million clones; approximately 94% of them were found once. The ten biggest clones cover 0.9% to 1.4% of the sample.

Sequencing used naive CD8+ T cells sorted from blood. The cell subset or site label for this specimen denotes: CD45RA+CCR7+. This receptor was taken from a man aged 18 to 35 in good health. The chain is made from TRBV9 and TRBJ1-2, with the D gene too uncertain to name. In nucleotides, the sequence is TGTGCCAGCAGCGTCACGACCCTGGATAACTATGGCTACACCTTC. Its protein reads: CASSVTTLDNYGYTF.